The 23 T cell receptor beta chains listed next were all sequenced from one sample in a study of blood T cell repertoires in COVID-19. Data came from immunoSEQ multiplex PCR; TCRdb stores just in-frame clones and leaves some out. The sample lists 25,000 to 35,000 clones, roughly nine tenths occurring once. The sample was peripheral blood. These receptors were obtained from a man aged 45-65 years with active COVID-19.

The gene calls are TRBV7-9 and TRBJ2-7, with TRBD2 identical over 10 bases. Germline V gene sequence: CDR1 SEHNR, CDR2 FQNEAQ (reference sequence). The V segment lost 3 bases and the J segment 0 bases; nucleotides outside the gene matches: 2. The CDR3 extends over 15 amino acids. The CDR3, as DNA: TGTGCCAGCAGCTTTGCTAGCGGGAGCTCCTACGAGCAGTACTTC. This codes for CASSFASGSSYEQYF.

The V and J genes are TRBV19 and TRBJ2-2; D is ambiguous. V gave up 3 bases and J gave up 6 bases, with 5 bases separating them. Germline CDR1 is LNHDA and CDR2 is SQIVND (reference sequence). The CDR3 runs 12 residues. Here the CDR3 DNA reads TGTGCCAGTAGTATCCGGGCCGGGGAGCTGTTTTTT. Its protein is CASSIRAGELFF.

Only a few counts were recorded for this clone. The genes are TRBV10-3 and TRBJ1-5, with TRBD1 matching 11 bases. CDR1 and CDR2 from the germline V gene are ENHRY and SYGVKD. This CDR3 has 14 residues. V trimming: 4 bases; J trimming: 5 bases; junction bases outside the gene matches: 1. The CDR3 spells CAISGTGGDQPQHF. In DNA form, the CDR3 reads TGTGCCATCAGTGGGACAGGGGGCGATCAGCCCCAGCATTTT.

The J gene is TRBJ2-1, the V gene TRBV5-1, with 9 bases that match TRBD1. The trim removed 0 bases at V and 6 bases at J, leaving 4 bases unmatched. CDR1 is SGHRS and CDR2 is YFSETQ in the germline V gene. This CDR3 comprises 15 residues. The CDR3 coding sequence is TGCGCCAGCAGCTTGGAGGGACAGGGTGCCAATGAGCAGTTCTTC. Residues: CASSLEGQGANEQFF.

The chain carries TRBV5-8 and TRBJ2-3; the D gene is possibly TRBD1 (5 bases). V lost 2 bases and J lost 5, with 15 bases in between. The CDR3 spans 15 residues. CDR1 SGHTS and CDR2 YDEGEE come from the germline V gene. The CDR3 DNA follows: TGTGCCAGCAGCTTAGTCAGCTGGGGCCAAGATACGCAGTATTTT. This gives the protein CASSLVSWGQDTQYF.

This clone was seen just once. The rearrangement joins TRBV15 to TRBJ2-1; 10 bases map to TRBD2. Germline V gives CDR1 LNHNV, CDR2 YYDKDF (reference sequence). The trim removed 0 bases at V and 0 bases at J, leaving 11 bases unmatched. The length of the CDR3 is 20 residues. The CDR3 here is CATSRDLLAGELSSYNEQFF. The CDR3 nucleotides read TGTGCCACCAGCAGAGATTTGCTAGCGGGAGAACTAAGCTCCTACAATGAGCAGTTCTTC. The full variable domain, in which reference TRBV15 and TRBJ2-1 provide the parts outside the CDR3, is DAMVIQNPRYQVTQFGKPVTLSCSQTLNHNVMYWYQQKSSQAPKLLFHYYDKDFNNEADTPDNFQSRRPNTSFCFLDIRSPGLGDTAMYLCATSRDLLAGELSSYNEQFFGPGTRLTVL.

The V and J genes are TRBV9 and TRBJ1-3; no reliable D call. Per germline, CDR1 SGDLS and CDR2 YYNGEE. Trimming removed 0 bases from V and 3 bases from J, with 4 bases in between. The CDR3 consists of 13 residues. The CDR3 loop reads CASSVGVGNTIYF. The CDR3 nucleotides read TGTGCCAGCAGCGTAGGAGTTGGAAACACCATATATTTT.

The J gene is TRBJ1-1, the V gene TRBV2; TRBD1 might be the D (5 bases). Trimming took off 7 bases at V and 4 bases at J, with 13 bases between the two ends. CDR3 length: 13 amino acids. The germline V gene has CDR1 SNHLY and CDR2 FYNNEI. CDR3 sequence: CASKIGVGTEAFF. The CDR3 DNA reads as TGTGCCAGCAAAATAGGGGTAGGCACTGAAGCTTTCTTT.

CDR3 region: CASSSPSGRGPDTQYF. In nucleotides, the CDR3 is TGTGCCAGCAGCTCACCAAGCGGGAGGGGACCAGATACGCAGTATTTT. The chain couples TRBV5-4 to TRBJ2-3; TRBD2 aligns across 10 bases. This CDR3 has 16 residues. Germline V gene sequence: CDR1 SGHNT, CDR2 YYREEE (reference sequence). The J segment lost 4 bases and the V segment lost 3 bases, leaving 8 bases of the junction unmatched.

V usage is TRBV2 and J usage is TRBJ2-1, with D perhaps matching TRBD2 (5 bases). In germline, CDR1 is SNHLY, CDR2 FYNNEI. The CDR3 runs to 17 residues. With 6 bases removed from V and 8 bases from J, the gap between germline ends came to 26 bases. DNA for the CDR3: TGTGCCAGCAGGGCGAGATCGGGGTCTTCGGTTAGGGATGAGCAGTTCTTC. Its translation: CASRARSGSSVRDEQFF. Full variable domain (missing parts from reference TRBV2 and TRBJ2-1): EPEVTQTPSHQVTQMGQEVILRCVPISNHLYFYWYRQILGQKVEFLVSFYNNEISEKSEIFDDQFSVERPDGSNFTLKIRSTKLEDSAMYFCASRARSGSSVRDEQFFGPGTRLTVL.

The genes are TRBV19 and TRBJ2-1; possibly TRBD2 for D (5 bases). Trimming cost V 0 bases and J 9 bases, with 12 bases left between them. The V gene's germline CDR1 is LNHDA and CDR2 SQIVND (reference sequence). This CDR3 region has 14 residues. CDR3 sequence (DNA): TGTGCCAGTAGTATAGAAGGACTCAGTGGTGAGCAGTTCTTC. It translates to CASSIEGLSGEQFF. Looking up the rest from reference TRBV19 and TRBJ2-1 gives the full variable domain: DGGITQSPKYLFRKEGQNVTLSCEQNLNHDAMYWYRQDPGQGLRLIYYSQIVNDFQKGDIAEGYSVSREKKESFPLTVTSAQKNPTAFYLCASSIEGLSGEQFFGPGTRLTVL.

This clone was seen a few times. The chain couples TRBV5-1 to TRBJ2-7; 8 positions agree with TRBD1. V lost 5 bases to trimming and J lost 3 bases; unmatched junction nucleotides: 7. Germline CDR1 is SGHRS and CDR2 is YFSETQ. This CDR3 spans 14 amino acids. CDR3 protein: CASSARQGRYEQYF. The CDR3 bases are TGCGCCAGCAGTGCGAGACAGGGGCGCTACGAGCAGTACTTC. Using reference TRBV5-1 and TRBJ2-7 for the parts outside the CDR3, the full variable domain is KAGVTQTPRYLIKTRGQQVTLSCSPISGHRSVSWYQQTPGQGLQFLFEYFSETQRNKGNFPGRFSGRQFSNSRSEMNVSTLELGDSALYLCASSARQGRYEQYFGPGTRLTVT.

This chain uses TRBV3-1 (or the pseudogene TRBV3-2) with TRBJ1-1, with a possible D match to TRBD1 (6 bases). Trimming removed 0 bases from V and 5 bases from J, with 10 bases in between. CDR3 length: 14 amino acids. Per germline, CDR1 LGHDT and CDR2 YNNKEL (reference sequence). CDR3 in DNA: TGTGCCAGCAGCCAAGAAGACAGGAGAACTGAAGCTTTCTTT. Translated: CASSQEDRRTEAFF.

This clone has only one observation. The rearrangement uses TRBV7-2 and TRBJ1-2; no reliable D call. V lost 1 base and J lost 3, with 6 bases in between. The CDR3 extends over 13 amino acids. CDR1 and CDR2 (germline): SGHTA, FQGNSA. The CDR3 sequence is CASSLVGDYGYTF. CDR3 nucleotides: TGTGCCAGCAGCTTAGTCGGAGACTATGGCTACACCTTC.

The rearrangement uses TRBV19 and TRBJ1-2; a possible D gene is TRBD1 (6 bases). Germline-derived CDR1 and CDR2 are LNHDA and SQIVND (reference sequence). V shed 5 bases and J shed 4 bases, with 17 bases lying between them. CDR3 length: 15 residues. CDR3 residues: CASSPESSGAYGYTF. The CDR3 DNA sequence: TGTGCCAGTAGTCCGGAGTCGTCAGGGGCCTATGGCTACACCTTC.

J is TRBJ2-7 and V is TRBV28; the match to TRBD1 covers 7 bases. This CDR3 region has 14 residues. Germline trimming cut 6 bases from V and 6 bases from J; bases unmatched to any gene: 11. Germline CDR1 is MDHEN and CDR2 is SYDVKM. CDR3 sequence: CASSPRQGFSEQYF. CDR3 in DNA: TGTGCCAGCAGCCCTCGACAGGGTTTTTCCGAGCAGTACTTC.

CDR3 region: CSVGGGSTSGTVWTQYF. CDR3 bases: TGCAGCGTTGGAGGGGGGTCCACTAGCGGTACTGTTTGGACCCAGTACTTC. The chain is built from TRBV29-1 and TRBJ2-5; 8 nucleotides line up with TRBD2. The CDR3 has 17 amino acids. CDR1 is SQVTM and CDR2 is ANQGSEA in the germline V gene. V lost 4 bases and J lost 7; bases outside the gene matches: 20.

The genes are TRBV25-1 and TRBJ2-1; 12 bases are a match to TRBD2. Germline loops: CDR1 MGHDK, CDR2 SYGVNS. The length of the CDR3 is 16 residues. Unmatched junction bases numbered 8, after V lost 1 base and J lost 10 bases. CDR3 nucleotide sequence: TGTGCCAGCAGTGAATCTGTGACTAGCGGGAGTGGGGAGCAGTTCTTC. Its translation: CASSESVTSGSGEQFF.

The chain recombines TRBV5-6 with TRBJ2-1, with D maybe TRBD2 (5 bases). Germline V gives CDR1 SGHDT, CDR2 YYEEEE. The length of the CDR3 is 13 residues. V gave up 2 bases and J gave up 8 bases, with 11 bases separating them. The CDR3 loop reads CASSFLGSHEQFF. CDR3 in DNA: TGTGCCAGCAGCTTCTTAGGGAGCCATGAGCAGTTCTTC.

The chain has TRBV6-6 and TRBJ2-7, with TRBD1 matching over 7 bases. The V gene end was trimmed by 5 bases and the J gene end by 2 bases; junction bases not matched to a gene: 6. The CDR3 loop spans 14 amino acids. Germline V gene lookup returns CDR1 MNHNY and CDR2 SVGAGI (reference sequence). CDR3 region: CASSRDTGAYEQYF. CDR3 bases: TGTGCCAGCAGTAGGGATACAGGGGCCTACGAGCAGTACTTC.

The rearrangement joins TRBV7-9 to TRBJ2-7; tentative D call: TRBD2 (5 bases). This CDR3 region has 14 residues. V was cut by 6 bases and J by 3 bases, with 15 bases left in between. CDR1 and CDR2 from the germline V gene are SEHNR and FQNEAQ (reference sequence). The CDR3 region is CASRSPWENYEQYF. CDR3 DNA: TGTGCCAGCAGATCCCCCTGGGAGAACTACGAGCAGTACTTC.

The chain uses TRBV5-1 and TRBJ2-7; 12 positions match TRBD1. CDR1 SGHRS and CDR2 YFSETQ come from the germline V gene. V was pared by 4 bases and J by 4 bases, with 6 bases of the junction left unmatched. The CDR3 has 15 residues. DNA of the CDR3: TGCGCCAGCAGCAGTGGGACAGGGGGCAGGTACGAGCAGTACTTC. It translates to CASSSGTGGRYEQYF.

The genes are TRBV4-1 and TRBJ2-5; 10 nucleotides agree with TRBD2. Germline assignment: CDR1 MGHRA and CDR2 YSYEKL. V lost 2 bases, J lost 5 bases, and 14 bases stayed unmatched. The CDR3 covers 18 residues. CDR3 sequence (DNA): TGCGCCAGCAGCCAACCACTTCTGGTAGCGGGAGGATTGGAGACCCAGTACTTC. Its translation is CASSQPLLVAGGLETQYF.